This is a list of T cell receptor beta chains from one sample in a study of T cells after yellow fever vaccination. MiXCR, run by TCRdb on the 5' RACE reads, gives a single entry per CDR3 protein. This sample has approximately 550,000 distinct CDR3 sequences, with about 19% found just once. This material consisted of PBMCs, taken 15 days after the yellow fever booster vaccination. The origin of the receptors is a young man who received the YFV17D yellow fever vaccine. Each CDR3 is given with its conserved first and last residue. D genes are given only for firm matches. Size is omitted from some rows. Given values are once, few, many or a class for expanded clones.

V	D	J	size	DNA	CDR3
TRBV7-9	.	TRBJ2-7	few	TGTGCCAGCACTTTAACGGGCGGCGACTACGAGCAGTACTTC	CASTLTGGDYEQYF
TRBV4-2	TRBD1	TRBJ2-3	few	TGTGCCAGCAGCCGAGGGACAGGGAGGACAGATACGCAGTATTTT	CASSRGTGRTDTQYF
TRBV7-2	TRBD2	TRBJ2-3	few	TGTGCCAGCAGCTCGGTGGCGGGACTAGCGATTCTAGGTACGCAGTATTTT	CASSSVAGLAILGTQYF
TRBV5-1	TRBD1	TRBJ2-6	.	TGCGCCAGCAGCAGGGGGACAGGGGGTATGGGAAGTGGGGCCAACGTCCTGACTTTC	CASSRGTGGMGSGANVLTF
TRBV11-1	TRBD2	TRBJ2-4	few	TGTGCCAGCAGCTTATCTAGCGGGAGCAGAGGGGCCAAAAACATTCAGTACTTC	CASSLSSGSRGAKNIQYF
TRBV7-7	TRBD1	TRBJ2-5	few	TGTGCCAGCAGCTTAGGCCCCCCTACAGGGGTGCGCGTGGAGACCCAGTACTTC	CASSLGPPTGVRVETQYF
TRBV29-1	.	TRBJ2-7	.	TGCAGCGCCAAGCACGGAAACTACGAGCAGTACTTC	CSAKHGNYEQYF
TRBV10-3	.	TRBJ2-3	.	TGTGCCATCAGTGATCGGCAGGGAGATACGCAGTATTTT	CAISDRQGDTQYF
TRBV7-2	.	TRBJ1-3	few	TGTGCCAGCACGGCCCCCGGCTTACTAAACACCATATATTTT	CASTAPGLLNTIYF
TRBV24-1	TRBD2	TRBJ2-3	few	TGTGCCAGCGACGATAATAGCGGGAGGGCCTTGGATTTT	CASDDNSGRALDF
TRBV6-5	.	TRBJ2-1	.	TGTGCCAGCAGTTACATCCCGGATTCTCCCAAGGGCGAGCAGTTCTTC	CASSYIPDSPKGEQFF
TRBV5-5	TRBD1	TRBJ2-5	.	TGTGCCAGCAGCTTGATCCAGGGGGCCTATGAGACCCAGTACTTC	CASSLIQGAYETQYF
TRBV3-1	.	TRBJ1-2	few	TGTGCCAGCAGCCAAGCCAGCTATGGCTACACCTTC	CASSQASYGYTF
TRBV12-3/TRBV12-4	.	TRBJ2-5	.	TGTGCCAGCAGGTCCGGGACGTACCAAGAGACCCAGTACTTC	CASRSGTYQETQYF
TRBV5-8	TRBD1	TRBJ2-2	.	TGTGCCAGCAGCCCCGGCCCAGGACAGGGGCCGCCCGGGGAGCTGTTTTTT	CASSPGPGQGPPGELFF
TRBV12-3/TRBV12-4	TRBD2	TRBJ2-2	.	TGTGCCAGCGGGAGGGCTAGCGGGACCGGGGAGCTGTTTTTT	CASGRASGTGELFF
TRBV10-2	.	TRBJ1-1	.	TGCGCCAGCAGTGATACCAGGAACGGGGAGGCTTTCTTT	CASSDTRNGEAFF
TRBV7-9	.	TRBJ2-1	few	TGTGCCAGCAGCTTAGCGGTTGCGGGGAATGGGTTCTTC	CASSLAVAGNGFF
TRBV27	TRBD1	TRBJ2-7	.	TGTGCCAGCAGTGAAGGGGGGACAGGAGACTACGAGCAGTACTTC	CASSEGGTGDYEQYF
TRBV7-3	TRBD1	TRBJ2-4	.	TGTGCCAGCAGCTTATCAGGGGGCGCCAAAAACATTCAGTACTTC	CASSLSGGAKNIQYF
TRBV7-2	.	TRBJ2-3	once	TGTGCCAGCAGCTTAAACCCCTACACAGATACGCAGTATTTT	CASSLNPYTDTQYF
TRBV27	.	TRBJ1-1	few	TGTGCCAGCAGTCCCGACGTTTACGTCGCTGAAGCTTTCTTT	CASSPDVYVAEAFF
TRBV7-2	.	TRBJ2-2	few	TGTGCCAGCAGCCGTAGACTAGTTGGAACGGCCGGGGAGCTGTTTTTT	CASSRRLVGTAGELFF
TRBV7-2	.	TRBJ1-3	few	TGTGCCAGCAGCCCGACAGGTGGTGGAAACACCATATATTTT	CASSPTGGGNTIYF
TRBV7-8	TRBD2	TRBJ2-1	few	TGTGCCAGCAGTTCTTACGCGGCTAGCGGTGAGCAGTTCTTC	CASSSYAASGEQFF
TRBV24-1	TRBD1	TRBJ1-1	few	TGTGCCACCAGTGATTCGACAGGGGCGAACACTGAAGCTTTCTTT	CATSDSTGANTEAFF
TRBV20-1	TRBD2	TRBJ2-3	.	TGCAGTGCCGACGGGACTAGCGGGAGTGCAGATACGCAGTATTTT	CSADGTSGSADTQYF
TRBV30	.	TRBJ1-1	.	TGTGCCTGGAGCAATGGGGATGTTGCGGAAGCTTTCTTT	CAWSNGDVAEAFF
TRBV28	.	TRBJ2-7	.	TGTGCCAGCAGTTTATACGAATACGAGCAGTACTTC	CASSLYEYEQYF
TRBV20-1	TRBD2	TRBJ2-1	few	TGCAGTGCTAGAGCTCGGGAGGTTGGTCAGTTCTTC	CSARAREVGQFF
TRBV20-1	TRBD2	TRBJ2-7	few	TGCAGTGCCCTGAGCGGGAGTGCCTACGAGCAGTACTTC	CSALSGSAYEQYF
TRBV12-3/TRBV12-4	.	TRBJ2-1	.	TGTGCCAGCACAAAGACAGCTCCACAAAATGAGCAGTTCTTC	CASTKTAPQNEQFF
TRBV19	.	TRBJ2-1	.	TGTGCCAGTAGTAACACAGGGCACTCCTACAATGAGCAGTTCTTC	CASSNTGHSYNEQFF
TRBV7-2	.	TRBJ2-1	.	TGTGCCAGCAATATCGGGGCCGACTCCTACAATGAGCAGTTCTTC	CASNIGADSYNEQFF
TRBV20-1	.	TRBJ2-2	few	TGCAGCCCGACTAGTAGCTTCACCGGCACCGGGGAGCTGTTTTTT	CSPTSSFTGTGELFF
TRBV29-1	TRBD2	TRBJ2-7	few	TGCAGCGTTGAAGGACTAGCGGGTCCTTCGAGCTCCTACGAGCAGTACTTC	CSVEGLAGPSSSYEQYF
TRBV12-5	TRBD1	TRBJ2-1	.	TGTGCTAGTGGTTTGGTACAGGGGGGATCCTACAATGAGCAGTTCTTC	CASGLVQGGSYNEQFF
TRBV6-2/TRBV6-3	TRBD2	TRBJ2-1	.	TGTGCCAGCAGAGCCCTAGGACTAGCGGGAGGAGAGCAGTTCTTC	CASRALGLAGGEQFF
TRBV6-2/TRBV6-3	TRBD2	TRBJ2-2	.	TGTGCCAGCAGTTACGCGGGAGTGAACACCGGGGAGCTGTTTTTT	CASSYAGVNTGELFF
TRBV5-1	.	TRBJ1-5	many	TGCGCCAGCAGCTTGGGAGGGGCAGGCAATCAGCCCCAGCATTTT	CASSLGGAGNQPQHF
TRBV6-5	.	TRBJ2-7	.	TGTGCCAGCTCTCCCCCTAGGACGTTCCACCGGGCCGGCGAGCAGTACTTC	CASSPPRTFHRAGEQYF
TRBV29-1	.	TRBJ2-3	few	TGCAGTTTGACGGTTAGCACAGATACGCAGTATTTT	CSLTVSTDTQYF
TRBV18	.	TRBJ1-2	many	TGTGCCAGCTCACCACGGCAAGTCTATGGCTACACCTTC	CASSPRQVYGYTF
TRBV9	.	TRBJ1-4	few	TGTGCCAGCAGCCCCCAACGGGGAGGCTTCGGAGAAAAACTGTTTTTT	CASSPQRGGFGEKLFF
TRBV10-3	TRBD2	TRBJ2-1	few	TGTGCCATCATGGGGTGGAAAGGGGTAGCGGGAGTGGACAATGAGCAGTTCTTC	CAIMGWKGVAGVDNEQFF
TRBV20-1	.	TRBJ2-1	.	TGCAGTGCCGTATATAGGCCAGGGAACTACAATGAGCAGTTCTTC	CSAVYRPGNYNEQFF
TRBV7-9	.	TRBJ2-7	few	TGTGCCAGCAGCTTATTTATAGGGACGCCTTCCTACGAGCAGTACTTC	CASSLFIGTPSYEQYF
TRBV4-1	TRBD2	TRBJ2-7	.	TGCGCCAGCAGCCAAGTGGGAGCGGGAGGGCCGGGCGAGCAGTACTTC	CASSQVGAGGPGEQYF
TRBV2	.	TRBJ2-5	few	TGTGCCAGCAGTGTTTCCGGGGTTAGGGAGACCCAGTACTTC	CASSVSGVRETQYF
TRBV7-9	TRBD1	TRBJ2-7	.	TGTGCCAGCAGCTTGAGGACAGGGGGACCCTACGAGCAGTACTTC	CASSLRTGGPYEQYF
TRBV14	.	TRBJ2-4	.	TGTGCCAGCAGCCAAGATAGGCGACTGCAGTACTTC	CASSQDRRLQYF
TRBV20-1	.	TRBJ2-3	few	TGCAGTGCCGGAGAGGGGACGCAGTATTTT	CSAGEGTQYF
TRBV11-2	TRBD2	TRBJ2-1	.	TGTGCCAGCAGCTTAGAAGGGCTAGCGGGAATAGTGCAGTTCTTC	CASSLEGLAGIVQFF
TRBV3-1	.	TRBJ2-5	few	TGTGCCAGCAGCCAAGACCCAGGGTGGGAGACCCAGTACTTC	CASSQDPGWETQYF
TRBV5-1	.	TRBJ2-7	.	TGCGCCAGCAGCGCTGGCCCCGTCCCCATCGAGCAGTACTTC	CASSAGPVPIEQYF
TRBV12-3/TRBV12-4	.	TRBJ2-5	.	TGTGCCAGCAGTTATCTTAGGGGAGTGGAAGAGACCCAGTACTTC	CASSYLRGVEETQYF
TRBV2	.	TRBJ2-5	few	TGTGCCAGCAGTGACCGAGGCGGGCAAGTCCAAGAGACCCAGTACTTC	CASSDRGGQVQETQYF
TRBV27	TRBD2	TRBJ2-7	few	TGTGCCAGCAGTTGGGGCCGCGGGGGGCGCCAGCCCGACGAGCAGTACTTC	CASSWGRGGRQPDEQYF
TRBV20-1	.	TRBJ2-3	few	TGCAGTGCTAGAGACCAACTCTCAGATACGCAGTATTTT	CSARDQLSDTQYF